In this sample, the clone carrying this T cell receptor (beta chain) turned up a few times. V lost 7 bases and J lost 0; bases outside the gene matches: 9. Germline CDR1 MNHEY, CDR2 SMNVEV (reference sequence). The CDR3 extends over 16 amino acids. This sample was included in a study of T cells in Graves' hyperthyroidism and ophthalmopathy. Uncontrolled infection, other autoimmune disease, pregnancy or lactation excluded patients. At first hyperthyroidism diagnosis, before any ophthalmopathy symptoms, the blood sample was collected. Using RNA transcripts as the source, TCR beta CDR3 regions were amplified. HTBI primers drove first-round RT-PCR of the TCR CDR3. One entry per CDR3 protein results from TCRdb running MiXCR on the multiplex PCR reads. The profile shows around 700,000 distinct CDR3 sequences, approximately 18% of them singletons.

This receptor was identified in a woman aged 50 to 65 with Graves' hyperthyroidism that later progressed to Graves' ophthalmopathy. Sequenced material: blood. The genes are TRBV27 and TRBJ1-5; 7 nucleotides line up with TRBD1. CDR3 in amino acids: CASKGRGDYSNQPQHF. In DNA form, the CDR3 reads TGTGCCAGCAAGGGCAGGGGGGACTATAGCAATCAGCCCCAGCATTTT.